The present T cell receptor beta chain was sequenced within a study of T cells in Graves' hyperthyroidism and ophthalmopathy. This clonotype was counted many times. Researchers took RNA transcripts and amplified the TCR beta CDR3 regions from them. When the TCR CDR3 underwent first-round RT-PCR, the HTBI primer set was used. TCRdb redid the calling of the multiplex PCR reads with MiXCR, one entry per CDR3 protein. The sample lists fewer than 650,000 distinct CDR3 sequences, approximately 15% occurring once. There are 16 residues in the CDR3. Trimming pared 9 bases from V and 3 bases from J, leaving 23 bases between.

The origin of this receptor is a woman in her 40s with Graves' hyperthyroidism. The sample consisted of blood. The chain couples TRBV12-3 or TRBV12-4 to TRBJ1-2; no reliable D call. CDR3 amino acids: CASFPARLEAHYGYTF. The CDR3 region has the DNA TGTGCCAGTTTCCCGGCCCGCTTGGAGGCGCACTATGGCTACACCTTC.